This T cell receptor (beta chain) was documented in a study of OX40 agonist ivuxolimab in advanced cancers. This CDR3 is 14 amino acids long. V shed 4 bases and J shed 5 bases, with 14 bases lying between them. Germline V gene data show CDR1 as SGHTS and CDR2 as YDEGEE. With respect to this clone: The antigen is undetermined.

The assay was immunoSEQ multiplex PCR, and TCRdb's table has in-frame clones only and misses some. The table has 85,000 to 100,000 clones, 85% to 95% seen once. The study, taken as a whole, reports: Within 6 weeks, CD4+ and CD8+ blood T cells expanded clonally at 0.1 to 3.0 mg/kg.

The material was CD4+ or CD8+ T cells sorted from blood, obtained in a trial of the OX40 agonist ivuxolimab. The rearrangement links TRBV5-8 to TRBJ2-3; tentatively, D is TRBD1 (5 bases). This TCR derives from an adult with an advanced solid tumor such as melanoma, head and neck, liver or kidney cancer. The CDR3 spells CASSALGRGDTQYF. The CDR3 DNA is TGTGCCAGCAGCGCATTGGGGCGTGGAGATACGCAGTATTTT.